The rows below give T cell receptor beta chains drawn from one sample of a study of vaccination and CD4 T cells after COVID-19. Antigen specificity for these receptors is unknown. MiXCR was run by TCRdb on the PCR reads, yielding one entry per CDR3 protein. The sample contains roughly 8,000 distinct CDR3 sequences, 50% of which appear only once. The specimen was CD4+ T cells from blood, cultured in vitro. The receptors here all came from a human donor who had recovered from COVID-19. The CDR3 runs from the conserved cysteine through the conserved F or W.

v_call	j_call	cdr3_aa
TRBV2	TRBJ2-2	CASSESRVRGELFF
TRBV12-3/TRBV12-4	TRBJ1-1	CASSFGGSRTEAFF
TRBV29-1	TRBJ2-2	CSVSHPNTGELFF
TRBV6-2/TRBV6-3	TRBJ2-5	CASSSSRVVVETQYF
TRBV28	TRBJ2-2	CASSRPGGASGELFF
TRBV6-1	TRBJ1-2	CASSGRGRPNYGYTF
TRBV7-2	TRBJ2-3	CASSLLTSDTQYF
TRBV12-3/TRBV12-4	TRBJ1-2	CASSATGRSGYTF
TRBV28	TRBJ1-5	CASSSTWGSGQPQHF
TRBV20-1	TRBJ2-1	CSALRDREFF
TRBV7-3	TRBJ2-7	CASSLSSGPYEQYF
TRBV6-2/TRBV6-3	TRBJ2-2	CASSYAPEITGELFF
TRBV20-1	TRBJ2-5	CSVTGLETQYF
TRBV19	TRBJ1-5	CASSTGGAVNQPQHF
TRBV20-1	TRBJ2-7	CSADVLQDEQYF
TRBV19	TRBJ1-5	CASSTILRGPQHF
TRBV21-1	TRBJ2-7	CASSSPTGIEQYF
TRBV19	TRBJ2-7	CASSGRAEYEQYF
TRBV7-9	TRBJ2-7	CASSSMDRSSYEQYF
TRBV7-9	TRBJ1-2	CASSLARGGYGYTF
TRBV6-2/TRBV6-3	TRBJ2-5	CASSTHETQYF
TRBV12-5	TRBJ1-2	CASGHFTGIGYTF
TRBV19	TRBJ1-2	CASSITPGQGYGYTF
TRBV7-2	TRBJ1-6	CASRDGEGWSPLHF
TRBV10-3	TRBJ1-2	CAAQGGGDGYTF
TRBV7-6	TRBJ2-7	CASSPSSIRGGSYEQYF
TRBV5-1	TRBJ1-1	CASSFSRADLNTEAFF
TRBV20-1	TRBJ2-1	CSADQTGPQQFF
TRBV30	TRBJ1-1	CAWTQSRDSPKF
TRBV6-5	TRBJ2-7	CASSYSAVHEQYF
TRBV7-9	TRBJ1-1	CASSLGPGQGNTEAFF
TRBV6-2/TRBV6-3	TRBJ1-1	CASSYPRGVSVDTEAFF
TRBV11-3	TRBJ1-2	CASSLRAENYGYTF
TRBV7-9	TRBJ2-3	CASSLGGADHTQYF
TRBV7-9	TRBJ2-2	CASSLIQGTGELFF
TRBV4-3	TRBJ1-2	CASSQDLGGDYGYTF
TRBV7-3	TRBJ2-2	CASSFSTGSGGELFF
TRBV14	TRBJ1-4	CASSQARTSATNEKLFF
TRBV4-2	TRBJ2-5	CASSQERTDQETQYF
TRBV20-1	TRBJ2-7	CSAKGGILTGEQYF
TRBV7-9	TRBJ2-7	CASTQHTGPLAEQYF
TRBV2	TRBJ2-6	CASRRGGASGANVLTF
TRBV20-1	TRBJ1-2	CSARIGGRIYGYTF
TRBV5-8	TRBJ1-5	CASSPTVGPQHF
TRBV20-1	TRBJ1-1	CSASPSSWTEAFF
TRBV18	TRBJ1-1	CASSQRVGGSDTEAFF
TRBV20-1	TRBJ2-5	CSARDILAGEETQYF
TRBV12-3/TRBV12-4	TRBJ1-1	CASSFGSEAFF
TRBV7-2	TRBJ2-7	CASSLGSFVGEQYF
TRBV6-4	TRBJ2-3	CASSEAGGTDTQYF
TRBV28	TRBJ1-5	CASISLGQPQHF
TRBV11-3	TRBJ2-2	CASSLAGVGESTGELFF
TRBV6-8	TRBJ1-1	CASSYAHLDSNTEAFF
TRBV28	TRBJ2-2	CASRLGGYTGELFF
TRBV5-4	TRBJ1-2	CASRRLTAGGYTF
TRBV12-3/TRBV12-4	TRBJ1-5	CASSSGQGFRRDQPQHF
TRBV7-3	TRBJ2-3	CASSQLARTDTQYF
TRBV21-1	TRBJ2-3	CASSPWRGQAHTDTQYF
TRBV6-2/TRBV6-3	TRBJ2-1	CASSIYSGTGNNEQFF
TRBV12-3/TRBV12-4	TRBJ2-3	CASSPMAGGRGDTQYF